These 19 T cell receptor beta chains came from one sample sequenced in a study of CDR3 diversity in severe acne. MiXCR, run by TCRdb on the PCR reads, gives a single entry per CDR3 protein. This sample has roughly 100,000 distinct CDR3 sequences, with 51% found just once. The sequencing sample was made of blood. These receptors were obtained from a male donor with acne.

This clonotype has just a few counts. V and J are TRBV2 and TRBJ1-6, with a weak D call TRBD1 (5 bases). V gave up 0 bases and J gave up 5 bases, with 8 bases separating them. The CDR3 is 15 amino acids. Germline V gene data show CDR1 as SNHLY and CDR2 as FYNNEI. CDR3 DNA: TGTGCCAGCAGTGAAGCAAAGGGGAATAATTCACCCCTCCACTTT. Its translation is CASSEAKGNNSPLHF.

The J gene is TRBJ2-5, the V gene TRBV25-1, with D hard to call. V was trimmed by 0 bases and J by 5 bases, leaving 10 bases between them. The CDR3 is 14 amino acids. The germline V gene encodes CDR1 MGHDK and CDR2 SYGVNS. The CDR3 DNA follows: TGTGCCAGCAGTGAATATCGATTAGGCGAGACCCAGTACTTC. Amino acids: CASSEYRLGETQYF.

The rearrangement links TRBV9 to TRBJ1-4, with 7 bases aligning to TRBD1. The germline CDR1 and CDR2 sequences are SGDLS and YYNGEE. CDR3 length: 15 amino acids. The ends lost 3 bases at V and 6 bases at J; junction bases unmatched: 8. The CDR3 DNA is TGTGCCAGCAGCGCCGCGGACAGGTTTGATGAAAAACTGTTTTTT. This translates into CASSAADRFDEKLFF.

V and J are TRBV6-1 and TRBJ2-7, with 9 bases aligning to TRBD2. Germline loops: CDR1 MNHNS, CDR2 SASEGT. CDR3 length equals 15 residues. J was trimmed by 5 bases and V by 1 base; bases with no gene match: 6. In DNA, the CDR3 is TGTGCCAGCAGTGAAGTAGCGGGAGTAGGGGACGAGCAGTACTTC. Protein product: CASSEVAGVGDEQYF.

The chain carries TRBV9 and TRBJ2-1; TRBD2 aligns across 7 bases. Germline assignment: CDR1 SGDLS and CDR2 YYNGEE. The CDR3 has 15 residues. With 3 bases clipped from V and 2 bases from J, the junction kept 5 bases outside the gene matches. The CDR3 bases are TGTGCCAGCAGCGAGAGCGGGACCCCCTACAATGAGCAGTTCTTC. The encoded protein is CASSESGTPYNEQFF.

The chain is built from TRBV18 and TRBJ1-1, with unresolved D. This CDR3 is 16 amino acids long. The germline V gene encodes CDR1 KGHSH and CDR2 LQKENI. Trimming stripped 4 bases from V and 0 bases from J, with 15 bases between. The DNA of the CDR3 is TGTGCCAGCTCACTCTCCGTACCAGGAGTGAACACTGAAGCTTTCTTT. The encoded protein is CASSLSVPGVNTEAFF.

This chain joins TRBV7-9 and TRBJ1-1, with a weak D call TRBD1 (5 bases). V lost 5 bases, J lost 3 bases, and 16 bases lay in between. This CDR3 has 15 amino acids. Germline CDR1 SEHNR, CDR2 FQNEAQ (reference sequence). The CDR3 DNA reads as TGTGCCAGCAGCCGCGTGAGAGGGGCCGACACTGAAGCTTTCTTT. As protein: CASSRVRGADTEAFF.

With respect to this clonotype: A much larger clonotype is one base distant, so this may be a read error. This chain uses TRBV5-6 with TRBJ2-7; perhaps TRBD1 as D (5 bases). CDR1 and CDR2 (germline): SGHDT, YYEEEE. The CDR3 spans 13 residues. The CDR3 nucleotides are TGTGCCGGCAGCTCCCAGGGAATCGCCGAGCAGTACTTC. Its protein product is CAGSSQGIAEQYF.

On this clonotype itself: A much larger clone lies a single base off, so this may be a read error. The chain uses TRBV20-1 and TRBJ1-4, with D maybe TRBD1 (5 bases). Germline V lookup: CDR1 DFQATT, CDR2 SNEGSKA (reference sequence). This CDR3 is built from 15 residues. CDR3 residues: CSARARAGSREKLLF. In nucleotides, the CDR3 is TGCAGTGCTAGAGCGAGGGCAGGGTCGAGGGAAAAACTGCTTTTT.

A remark on this clonotype: A read error may account for a junction end that differs from germline. The V call is TRBV4-1, the J call TRBJ2-1; possibly TRBD2 for D (6 bases). Germline V gene sequence: CDR1 MGHRA, CDR2 YSYEKL. The CDR3 contains 16 residues. CDR3 loop: CASSQVTGSSYNEQLF. The CDR3 DNA reads TGCGCCAGCAGCCAAGTAACCGGGAGTTCCTACAATGAGCAGCTCTTC.

This clonotype has a count of ten or more. The chain combines TRBV7-3 with TRBJ2-7; no firm D call. The CDR3 loop spans 13 amino acids. Germline V lookup: CDR1 SGHTA, CDR2 FQGTGA. Trimming left V 5 bases short and J 5 bases short, with 13 bases between. CDR3 bases: TGTGCCAGCAGCCCCCTGGGTGGGGACGAGCAGTACTTC. Residues: CASSPLGGDEQYF.

This clonotype showed up just a few times. The chain couples TRBV29-1 to TRBJ1-2, with D possibly being TRBD1 (6 bases). Germline assignment: CDR1 SQVTM and CDR2 ANQGSEA. Trimming removed 2 bases at V and 7 bases at J, with 11 bases between. This CDR3 is 12 amino acids long. The CDR3 region is CSVELQGAGYTF. Here the CDR3 DNA reads TGCAGCGTTGAATTACAGGGAGCTGGCTACACCTTC.

The chain combines TRBV29-1 with TRBJ2-7; TRBD2 matches 7 bases. CDR3 length: 15 residues. Losses at the gene ends were 0 bases for V and 4 bases for J; bases not matched to a gene: 9. The V gene's germline CDR1 is SQVTM and CDR2 ANQGSEA. In DNA, the CDR3 is TGCAGCGTTGAAGATCCGGCTAGCGGCTTGTACGAGCAGTACTTC. Residues: CSVEDPASGLYEQYF.

This clonotype has a single count. No conserved phenylalanine or tryptophan ends this CDR3, so it is likely a read error. CDR3 in amino acids: CASSLASSGANTGELFS. The CDR3 region has the DNA TGTGCCAGCAGCTTGGCCTCCAGCGGGGCCAACACCGGGGAGCTGTTTTCT. The J gene is TRBJ2-2, the V gene TRBV5-8; 7 positions match TRBD2. Germline CDR1 reads SGHTS; CDR2 reads YDEGEE. The trim removed 0 bases at V and 2 bases at J, leaving 7 bases unmatched. This CDR3 comprises 17 residues.

This clonotype was counted at least ten times. This sequence joins TRBV9 and TRBJ1-1; 8 bases are a match to TRBD1. CDR1 and CDR2 from the germline V gene are SGDLS and YYNGEE. V was pared by 4 bases and J by 5 bases, with 10 bases of the junction left unmatched. CDR3 size: 15 residues. CDR3 sequence reads: CASSLTGQEGTEAFF. CDR3 nucleotides: TGTGCCAGCAGCTTAACGGGACAGGAGGGAACTGAAGCTTTCTTT.

This clonotype was counted at least ten times. In nucleotides, the CDR3 is TGTGCCAGCAGCCCAGCGGAGGTCACCTACGAGCAGTACTTC. As protein: CASSPAEVTYEQYF. The V call is TRBV7-9, the J call TRBJ2-7, with a weak D call TRBD2 (5 bases). The germline V gene has CDR1 SEHNR and CDR2 FQNEAQ (reference sequence). Trimming cost V 5 bases and J 2 bases, with 13 bases left between them. CDR3 length equals 14 residues.

In its sample, this clonotype was seen a few times. The genes are TRBV5-6 and TRBJ2-7; 7 positions agree with TRBD2. V was clipped by 4 bases and J by 8 bases; unmatched bases: 12. CDR3 length: 14 amino acids. The germline V gene encodes CDR1 SGHDT and CDR2 YYEEEE. CDR3 loop: CASSGGGSWWQQYF. The CDR3 bases are TGTGCCAGCAGCGGTGGCGGGAGCTGGTGGCAGCAGTACTTC.

This clonotype showed up many times. The V gene is TRBV5-1, the J gene TRBJ1-1; tentatively, D is TRBD1 (6 bases). Germline assignment: CDR1 SGHRS and CDR2 YFSETQ. This CDR3 contains 15 residues. Trimming removed 6 bases from V and 4 bases from J, with 19 bases in between. The CDR3 bases are TGCGCCAGCACCCTTGACAGCCAAGGGGGCACTGAAGCTTTCTTT. Protein product: CASTLDSQGGTEAFF.

A note on this clonotype: The junction and the germline gene differ at one end; a read error may be behind it. This chain joins TRBV5-1 and TRBJ2-7, with 10 bases lining up with TRBD2. Germline values: CDR1 SGHRS, CDR2 YFSETQ. The CDR3 sequence is 15 residues long. CDR3 region: CASRPGTSAEQGQYF. DNA for the CDR3: TGTGCCAGCAGACCCGGGACTAGCGCGGAGCAAGGGCAGTACTTC.